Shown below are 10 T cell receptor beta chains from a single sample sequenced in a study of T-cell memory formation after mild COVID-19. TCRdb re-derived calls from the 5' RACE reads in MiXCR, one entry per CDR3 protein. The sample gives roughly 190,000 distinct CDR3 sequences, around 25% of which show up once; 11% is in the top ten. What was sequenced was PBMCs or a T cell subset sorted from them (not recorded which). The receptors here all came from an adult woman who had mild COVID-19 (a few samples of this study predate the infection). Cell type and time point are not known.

CDR3 in DNA: TGTGCCAGCAGTTACCAGAGCAATCAGCCCCAGCATTTT. It translates to CASSYQSNQPQHF. The chain uses TRBV6-5 and TRBJ1-5; D not certain. The germline V gene has CDR1 MNHEY and CDR2 SVGAGI. The germline V and J ends were trimmed by 2 bases and 1 base, with 3 bases remaining between them. This CDR3 contains 13 residues.

CDR3 bases: TGTGCCAGTAGGGCCGAGGGCTCTGGGGCCAACGTCCTGACTTTC. It codes for CASRAEGSGANVLTF. V usage is TRBV19 and J usage is TRBJ2-6; TRBD2 is a possible D gene (5 bases). CDR3 size: 15 residues. Trimming removed 6 bases from V and 0 bases from J, with 9 bases in between. Germline values: CDR1 LNHDA, CDR2 SQIVND (reference sequence).

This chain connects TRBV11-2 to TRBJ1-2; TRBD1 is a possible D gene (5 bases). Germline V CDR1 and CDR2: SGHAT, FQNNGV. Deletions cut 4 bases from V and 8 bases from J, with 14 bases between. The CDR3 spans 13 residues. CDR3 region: CASSSFLGDGYTF. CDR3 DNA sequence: TGTGCCAGCAGCTCATTCCTAGGGGACGGCTACACCTTC.

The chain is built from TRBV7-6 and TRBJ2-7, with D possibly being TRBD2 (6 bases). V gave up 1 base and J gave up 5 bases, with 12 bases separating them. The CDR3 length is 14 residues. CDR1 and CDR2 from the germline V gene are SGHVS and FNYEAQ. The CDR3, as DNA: TGTGCCAGCAGCTTAGACCCCGGAGGGGACGAGCAGTACTTC. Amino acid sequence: CASSLDPGGDEQYF.

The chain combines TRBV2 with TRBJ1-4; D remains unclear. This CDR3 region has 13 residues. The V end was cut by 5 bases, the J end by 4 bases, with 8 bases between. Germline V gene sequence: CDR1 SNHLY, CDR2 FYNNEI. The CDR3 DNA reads TGTGCCAGCAGTCGTGGAATTAATGAAAAACTGTTTTTT. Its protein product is CASSRGINEKLFF.

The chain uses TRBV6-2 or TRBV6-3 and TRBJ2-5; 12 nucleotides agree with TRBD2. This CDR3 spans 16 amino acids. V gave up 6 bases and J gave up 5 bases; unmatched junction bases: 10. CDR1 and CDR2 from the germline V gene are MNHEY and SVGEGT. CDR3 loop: CASSQTLAGGLETQYF. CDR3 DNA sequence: TGTGCCAGCAGCCAGACCCTAGCGGGGGGGCTGGAGACCCAGTACTTC.

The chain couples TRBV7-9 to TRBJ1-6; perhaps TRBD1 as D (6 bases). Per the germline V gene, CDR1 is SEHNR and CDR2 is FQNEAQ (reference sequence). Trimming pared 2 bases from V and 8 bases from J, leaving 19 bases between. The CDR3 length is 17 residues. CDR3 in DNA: TGTGCCAGCAGCTTAAGGGGGAGTGGGGGCGCACATTCACCCCTCCACTTT. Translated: CASSLRGSGGAHSPLHF.

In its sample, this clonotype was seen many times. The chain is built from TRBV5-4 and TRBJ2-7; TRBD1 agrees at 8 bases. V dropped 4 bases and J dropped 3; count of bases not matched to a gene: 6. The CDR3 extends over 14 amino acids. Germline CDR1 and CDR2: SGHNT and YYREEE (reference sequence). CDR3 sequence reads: CASSPGTGGYEQYF. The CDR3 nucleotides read TGTGCCAGCAGCCCGGGGACAGGTGGCTACGAGCAGTACTTC.

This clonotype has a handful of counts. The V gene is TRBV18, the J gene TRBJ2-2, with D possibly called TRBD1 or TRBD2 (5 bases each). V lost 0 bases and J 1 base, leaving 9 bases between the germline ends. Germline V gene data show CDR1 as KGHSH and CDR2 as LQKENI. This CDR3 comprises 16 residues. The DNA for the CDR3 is TGTGCCAGCTCACCACCAGGGACGGTGAACACCGGGGAGCTGTTTTTT. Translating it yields CASSPPGTVNTGELFF.

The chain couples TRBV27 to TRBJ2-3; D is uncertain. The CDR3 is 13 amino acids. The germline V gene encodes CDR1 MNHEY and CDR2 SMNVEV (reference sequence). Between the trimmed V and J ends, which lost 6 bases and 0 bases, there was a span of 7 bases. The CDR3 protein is CASSSHSTDTQYF. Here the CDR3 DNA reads TGTGCCAGCAGCAGTCATAGCACAGATACGCAGTATTTT.